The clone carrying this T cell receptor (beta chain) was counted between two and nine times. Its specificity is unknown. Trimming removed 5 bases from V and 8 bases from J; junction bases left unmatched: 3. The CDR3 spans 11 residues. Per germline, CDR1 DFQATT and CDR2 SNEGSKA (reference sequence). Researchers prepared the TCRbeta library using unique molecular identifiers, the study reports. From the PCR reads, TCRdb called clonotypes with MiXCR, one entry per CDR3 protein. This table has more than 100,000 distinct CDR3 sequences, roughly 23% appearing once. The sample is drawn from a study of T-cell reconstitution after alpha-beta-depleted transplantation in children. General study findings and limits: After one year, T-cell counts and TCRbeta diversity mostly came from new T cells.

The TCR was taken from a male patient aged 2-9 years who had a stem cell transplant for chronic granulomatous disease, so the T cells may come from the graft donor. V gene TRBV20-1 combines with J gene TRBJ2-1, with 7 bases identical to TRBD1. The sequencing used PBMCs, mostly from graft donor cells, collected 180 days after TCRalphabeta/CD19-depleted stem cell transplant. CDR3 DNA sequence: TGCAGTGCTGGCAGGGGGTATGAGCAGTTCTTC. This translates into CSAGRGYEQFF.